This TCR beta chain was identified during a study of T-cell memory formation after mild COVID-19. Looking at the study overall: There were largely donor-specific TCR clusters.

A single record per CDR3 protein comes from TCRdb applying MiXCR to the 5' RACE reads. The sample contains approximately 560,000 distinct CDR3 sequences, 17% of which appear only once. The receptor was derived from an adult woman who had mild COVID-19 (a few samples of this study predate the infection). Cell type and time point are not known. Material for sequencing was PBMCs or a T cell subset sorted from them (not recorded which).

For the CDR3, the DNA is TGCGCCAGCAGCTGGGACCTAGCGGGGAGCACAGATACGCAGTATTTT. As protein: CASSWDLAGSTDTQYF. The chain joins TRBV5-1 to TRBJ2-3; TRBD2 matches at 9 bases. Germline-derived CDR1 and CDR2 are SGHRS and YFSETQ. The CDR3 totals 16 residues. V gave up 3 bases and J gave up 0 bases; unmatched junction bases: 5.